Shown below are 2 T cell receptor beta chains from a single sample sequenced in a study of cytomegalovirus exposure and HLA in healthy donors (TCRdb year 2017). Library construction relied on the immunoSEQ multiplex PCR assay. A mixture of 60 forward primers for TCR Vbeta segments and 13 reverse primers for TCR Jbeta segments was used in the multiplex PCR. TCRdb re-hosts the immuneACCESS table, in-frame sequences only. Its copies lack some clones; in the studies checked, an unresolved V gene accounts for under half of them, and the cause for the rest is not known. For this sample, the table gives about 67,000 clones. In total, the top ten clones hold over 1.5% of the sample. Sequencing input: PBMCs. The receptors stem from a young woman in good health and CMV-seronegative.

J is TRBJ2-2 and V is TRBV27, with D perhaps matching TRBD2 (5 bases). CDR1 is MNHEY and CDR2 is SMNVEV in the germline V gene (reference sequence). CDR3 length: 18 residues. The germline V and J ends were trimmed by 0 bases and 2 bases, with 16 bases remaining between them. For the CDR3, the DNA is TGTGCCAGCAGTTTATCCTACGTAAGAGGAGGAAACACCGGGGAGCTGTTTTTT. Its translation is CASSLSYVRGGNTGELFF.

This rearrangement joins TRBV30 to TRBJ2-2; a possible D gene is TRBD1 (5 bases). Trimming removed 1 base at V and 3 bases at J, with 9 bases between. The CDR3 loop spans 14 amino acids. Germline loops: CDR1 GTSNPN, CDR2 SVGIG (reference sequence). The CDR3 reads CAWSGQGYTGELFF. DNA for the CDR3: TGTGCCTGGAGTGGCCAGGGATACACCGGGGAGCTGTTTTTT.